This T cell receptor beta chain was retrieved from a study of blood T cell repertoires in COVID-19. This CDR3 has 15 residues. Per the germline V gene, CDR1 is MNHEY and CDR2 is SVGAGI. Per the authors' pipeline: Amplification with reference gene primers provided the estimates of nucleated cell counts. Generated by immunoSEQ multiplex PCR, the TCRdb table keeps only in-frame clones and is missing some. V, J and clone size are taken as reported in that table, and D and trimming were inferred from the DNA itself. The table has about 150,000 clones, about 88% seen once; the top ten hold about 2.4%. This TCR derives from a woman in her 70s with acute or convalescent COVID-19. The J gene is TRBJ1-1, the V gene TRBV6-5, with TRBD1 identical over 7 bases. The sequenced sample was peripheral blood. CDR3 DNA: TGTGCTACCAATGCAGGGGGTCTTGGGAACACTGAAGCTTTCTTT. This codes for CATNAGGLGNTEAFF.